These T cell receptor beta chains were read from a single sample in a study of control samples from healthy donors and cancer patients. Generated by immunoSEQ multiplex PCR, the TCRdb table keeps only in-frame clones and is missing some. The table lists 170,000 or so clones, around 92% of them singletons. Input material: blood. These receptors all stem from a woman aged 35 to 49 in good health. Each CDR3 is given with its conserved first and last residue.

TRBV7-9	TRBJ1-1	CASGGRDAEAFF
TRBV5-6	TRBJ1-4	CASSLGGSPMFF
TRBV19	TRBJ2-1	CASSIYGGALNEQFF
TRBV4-1	TRBJ1-4	CASSPGSDQEKLFF
TRBV5-5	TRBJ1-2	CASSLVTDLYGYTF
TRBV14	TRBJ2-7	CASSQEVWSGEQYF
TRBV29-1	TRBJ2-1	CSVEDEGQFEEQFF
TRBV19	TRBJ2-7	CASSIKSSGPYEQYF
TRBV10-3	TRBJ1-6	CAISESGSRASPLHF
TRBV10-3	TRBJ2-7	CAIRSDSSYEQYF
TRBV19	TRBJ1-1	CASSIRGPPGSNTEAFF
TRBV7-2	TRBJ1-1	CASTPSITTEAFF
TRBV2	TRBJ2-2	CASSGQVTGELFF
TRBV4-1	TRBJ1-6	CASSQGSQVGTNSPLHF
TRBV6-5	TRBJ1-1	CASTQGLEAFF
TRBV7-8	TRBJ2-5	CASSLERWTGKGETQYF
TRBV12-3/TRBV12-4	TRBJ2-7	CASRDSYEQYF
TRBV7-9	TRBJ2-1	CASSSLTSGGREQFF
TRBV28	TRBJ2-3	CASSLFGTGGEYF
TRBV2	TRBJ1-1	CASSEAGIEAFF
TRBV5-1	TRBJ1-6	CASSLVTRTGSPLHF
TRBV6-5	TRBJ1-4	CASSFPGQGNEKLFF
TRBV29-1	TRBJ2-7	CSVVAGSSYEQYF
TRBV5-5	TRBJ2-7	CASSRNSGQVYEQYF
TRBV27	TRBJ1-1	CASSLVGTNTEAFF
TRBV2	TRBJ2-2	CASSDKSRTGELFF
TRBV7-8	TRBJ2-7	CASSPGHTGLGYEQYF
TRBV4-1	TRBJ2-1	CASSHKPGLAGGWSNEQFF
TRBV5-1	TRBJ2-1	CASSLRTSGGSSEQFF
TRBV2	TRBJ2-5	CASSEAAETQYF
TRBV12-3/TRBV12-4	TRBJ1-6	CASSRGGMPPLHF
TRBV6-5	TRBJ2-7	CASRDSGVYEQYF
TRBV7-6	TRBJ1-4	CASSSGGGISEKLFF
TRBV13	TRBJ1-1	CASSLIDENTEAFF
TRBV10-3	TRBJ1-5	CAISDTGNNQPQHF
TRBV12-5	TRBJ1-5	CASGLVVEAHSNQPQHF
TRBV11-2	TRBJ2-2	CASSLTAATGELFF
TRBV10-3	TRBJ1-5	CASHGTRDQPQHF
TRBV7-2	TRBJ2-1	CASSRDSREQFF
TRBV19	TRBJ2-1	CASSIGGRASVNEQFF
TRBV5-1	TRBJ1-6	CASSPNGAGYNSPLHF
TRBV5-1	TRBJ1-6	CASSALGSTGSPLHF
TRBV19	TRBJ1-6	CASTRDPAGGSLSSPLHF
TRBV15	TRBJ2-7	CATSRGGPGYEQYF
TRBV28	TRBJ1-5	CASRGGPDNQPQHF
TRBV11-1	TRBJ2-5	CASSLGNQETQYF
TRBV7-9	TRBJ1-2	CASSLEGTRDYTF
TRBV7-9	TRBJ2-7	CASSLGSSGEGEQYF
TRBV2	TRBJ2-5	CASSSGLPVGETQYF